The table lists the clone carrying this TCR beta chain with many counts. The sample comes from a study of regulatory T cells in long-lasting Graves disease. The authors built TCR beta libraries using iRepertoire HTBI primers and Arm-PCR of CDR3 regions. One entry per CDR3 protein, called by TCRdb with MiXCR from the multiplex PCR reads. This sample carries fewer than 650,000 distinct CDR3 sequences, 15% to 20% of them seen once, and the ten largest clones take around 11%. Time point in this sample: newly diagnosed GD, antithyroid drugs for less than 3 months. Preparation of the TCR library used RNA extracted from PBMCs. Germline V CDR1 and CDR2: MGHDK, SYGVNS. V shed 8 bases and J shed 3 bases, with 22 bases lying between them. The CDR3 runs to 16 residues. In addition, the sample was reused for a study of T cells in Graves' hyperthyroidism and ophthalmopathy. According to that study: The TCR CDR3 was amplified in a first-round RT-PCR using the HTBI primer set.

This sequence originates from a young man with Graves disease. Sequencing used peripheral blood mononuclear cells (PBMCs), obtained at new diagnosis, from a patient treated with antithyroid drugs. The chain combines TRBV25-1 with TRBJ2-5; the D gene is possibly TRBD2 (6 bases). The CDR3 DNA is TGTGCCAGCGGACCCATGGGAGGCAGCAGAAAAGAGACCCAGTACTTC. This encodes CASGPMGGSRKETQYF.